The sequence of this T cell receptor beta chain was determined in a study of beta chain features in type 1 diabetes. Germline lookup yields CDR1 SGHRS and CDR2 YFSETQ. The CDR3 runs to 14 residues. The junction had 7 bases not matched to a gene; V was cut back by 1 base and J by 8 bases. Since all of the isolated RNA was reverse transcribed, expressed TCRB transcripts were what got sequenced. The repertoire was sequenced with immunoSEQ multiplex PCR; TCRdb's copy has only in-frame clones and lacks some. The table has 130,000 to 150,000 clones, 10% seen once. This clone has a handful of counts. The sequence came from a man between 18 and 35 years old in good health. The sample was naive CD4+ T cells from blood. The V gene is TRBV5-1, the J gene TRBJ2-3; 7 positions agree with TRBD2. The CDR3 protein is CASSLTLTSVTQYF. Written as DNA, the CDR3 is TGCGCCAGCAGCTTGACCCTCACTAGCGTTACGCAGTATTTT.